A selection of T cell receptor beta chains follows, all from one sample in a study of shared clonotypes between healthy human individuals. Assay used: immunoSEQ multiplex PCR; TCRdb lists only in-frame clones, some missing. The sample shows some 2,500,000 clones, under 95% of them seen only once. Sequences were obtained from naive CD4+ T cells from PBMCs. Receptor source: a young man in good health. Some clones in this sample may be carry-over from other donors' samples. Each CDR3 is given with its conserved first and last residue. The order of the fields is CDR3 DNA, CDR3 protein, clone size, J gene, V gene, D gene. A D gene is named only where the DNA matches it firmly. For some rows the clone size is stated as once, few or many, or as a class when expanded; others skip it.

CDR3 DNA: TGTGCCAGCAGCTTAGATGAGGGAGGCGAGCAGTACTTC; CDR3 protein: CASSLDEGGEQYF; clone size: once; J gene: TRBJ2-7; V gene: TRBV7-9; D gene: .
CDR3 DNA: TGTGCCAGCAGCTTAGCGCGGGCTCCGAATCAGCCCCAGCATTTT; CDR3 protein: CASSLARAPNQPQHF; clone size: once; J gene: TRBJ1-5; V gene: TRBV7-6; D gene: .
CDR3 DNA: TGTGCCAGCAGCCCCCGGATGGCGGGATTCTCGGGTGAGCAGTACTTC; CDR3 protein: CASSPRMAGFSGEQYF; clone size: .; J gene: TRBJ2-7; V gene: TRBV5-6; D gene: .
CDR3 DNA: TGTGCCAGCAGCGAAAGGGGCGGGACCTCCTACAATGAGCAGTTCTTC; CDR3 protein: CASSERGGTSYNEQFF; clone size: .; J gene: TRBJ2-1; V gene: TRBV5-4; D gene: .
CDR3 DNA: TGTGCCAGCAGTTTGCCGACAGGGGGGAATTCACCCCTCCACTTT; CDR3 protein: CASSLPTGGNSPLHF; clone size: .; J gene: TRBJ1-6; V gene: TRBV28; D gene: TRBD1
CDR3 DNA: TGTGCCAGCAGCGCTAGACTAGCGGGAGGTATTTACACTGAGCAGTTCTTC; CDR3 protein: CASSARLAGGIYTEQFF; clone size: .; J gene: TRBJ2-1; V gene: TRBV7-9; D gene: TRBD2
CDR3 DNA: TGTGCCACCAGCAGAGATCAGGCATTTAGGGGATTTTCCGAGCAGTACTTC; CDR3 protein: CATSRDQAFRGFSEQYF; clone size: .; J gene: TRBJ2-7; V gene: TRBV15; D gene: .
CDR3 DNA: TGCGCCAGCACGGCTAGCTCCTACAATGAGCAGTTCTTC; CDR3 protein: CASTASSYNEQFF; clone size: .; J gene: TRBJ2-1; V gene: TRBV5-1; D gene: .
CDR3 DNA: TGTGCTAGTGGTTTGTCCGTCGGAGTGGGCTACACCTTC; CDR3 protein: CASGLSVGVGYTF; clone size: .; J gene: TRBJ1-2; V gene: TRBV12-5; D gene: .
CDR3 DNA: TGTGCCAGCTCACTCGGGCTCAGTAATCAGCCCCAGCATTTT; CDR3 protein: CASSLGLSNQPQHF; clone size: .; J gene: TRBJ1-5; V gene: TRBV18; D gene: .